This paragraph covers one T cell receptor (beta chain) sequence. Its antigen is unknown. The PCR had 60 Vbeta and 13 Jbeta primers. Original handling: A later analysis tallied approximately 87 million unique TCR beta chains, around 11 million of them shared. Data came from immunoSEQ multiplex PCR; TCRdb stores just in-frame clones and leaves some out. D and trimming come from the DNA, and the V and J calls and clone size come from that table. The table includes around 130,000 clones, roughly 77% detected once. This entry is derived from a study of cytomegalovirus exposure and HLA in healthy donors. Whole-study results and caveats: Using a false discovery rate of 0.05, a later analysis showed that 16,951 TCR beta sequences were associated with HLA alleles.

Germline CDR1 is SGHTS and CDR2 is YDEGEE. The V gene lost 3 bases and the J gene lost 0 bases, with 11 bases spanning the gap. The CDR3 is made up of 15 amino acids. What was sequenced was PBMCs. The source is a woman in her 40s in good health and CMV-seropositive. The chain couples TRBV5-8 to TRBJ2-3; possible D gene TRBD2, 7 bases. The CDR3 bases are TGTGCCAGCAGCTGGGGGGGCCGAAGCACAGATACGCAGTATTTT. This codes for CASSWGGRSTDTQYF.